The 26 T cell receptor beta chains listed next were all sequenced from one sample in a study of response to subunit inactivated influenza vaccine. TCRdb re-called the RT-PCR reads with MiXCR, one entry per CDR3 protein. Among 800,000 or so distinct CDR3 sequences listed, 21% were seen once. The sample was PBMCs from blood, taken less than 6 days after vaccination. These receptors all come from a man aged 45-60 years who received an inactivated influenza vaccine.

CDR3 in DNA: TGTGCCAGCAGTTTTATAGGGACAGGGGATAAGATTAGCTACAATGAGCAGTTCTTC. This codes for CASSFIGTGDKISYNEQFF. The J gene is TRBJ2-1, the V gene TRBV28; 10 nucleotides line up with TRBD1. J gave up 3 bases and V 3 bases, and 14 bases lay outside the gene matches. The CDR3 extends over 19 amino acids. The germline gives CDR1 MDHEN, CDR2 SYDVKM.

The J gene is TRBJ2-1, the V gene TRBV9; 8 bases align to TRBD1. Germline CDR1 SGDLS, CDR2 YYNGEE. V dropped 3 bases and J dropped 6; count of bases not matched to a gene: 5. The CDR3 length is 14 residues. The CDR3 DNA reads as TGTGCCAGCAGCGCGACAGGGGTTGTCAATGAGCAGTTCTTC. Its translation: CASSATGVVNEQFF.

The rearrangement joins TRBV5-8 to TRBJ1-2; D not certain. This CDR3 is 14 amino acids long. The V and J ends lost 2 bases and 0 bases respectively, with 8 bases between them. CDR1 and CDR2 (germline): SGHTS, YDEGEE. As DNA, the CDR3 is TGTGCCAGCAGCTTCCCACTAGCTAACTATGGCTACACCTTC. Amino acid sequence: CASSFPLANYGYTF.

This clonotype is a singleton in its sample. V usage is TRBV4-1 and J usage is TRBJ2-1, with no clear D. This CDR3 has 15 amino acids. Germline V CDR1 and CDR2: MGHRA, YSYEKL. V was shortened by 7 bases and J by 4 bases, with 17 bases between the two germline ends. CDR3: CASKPALGIYNEQFF. CDR3 coding DNA: TGCGCCAGCAAGCCAGCGCTGGGGATATACAATGAGCAGTTCTTC.

CDR3 sequence reads: CASSLVGGGLNYGYTF. The CDR3 DNA sequence: TGTGCCAGCAGCTTAGTAGGTGGAGGGTTAAACTATGGCTACACCTTC. The V gene is TRBV7-2, the J gene TRBJ1-2; D gene ambiguous. V lost 1 base to trimming and J lost 2 bases, with 14 bases between them. The CDR3 consists of 16 residues. Germline CDR1 reads SGHTA; CDR2 reads FQGNSA.

The rearrangement links TRBV7-8 to TRBJ2-1; 13 bases align to TRBD2. Germline CDR1 reads SGHVS; CDR2 reads FQNEAQ. This CDR3 comprises 15 residues. The J segment lost 6 bases and the V segment lost 6 bases, leaving 5 bases of the junction unmatched. The CDR3 region is CASRTRLAGGNEQFF. The CDR3, as DNA: TGTGCCAGCAGAACCAGACTAGCGGGGGGCAATGAGCAGTTCTTC.

In this sample, this clonotype turned up a few times. The chain is built from TRBV7-9 and TRBJ2-7; D is perhaps TRBD1 or TRBD2 (5 bases each). V dropped 7 bases and J dropped 3 bases, with 19 bases sitting between them. CDR3 size: 15 residues. CDR1 SEHNR and CDR2 FQNEAQ come from the germline V gene (reference sequence). CDR3 loop: CASTPDWDVRYEQYF. In nucleotides, the CDR3 is TGTGCCAGCACCCCGGACTGGGACGTCCGCTACGAGCAGTACTTC.

There are a few counts of this clonotype. The CDR3 spells CSAIRTSGNNEQFF. CDR3 DNA: TGCAGTGCTATACGGACTAGCGGGAACAATGAGCAGTTCTTC. This sequence joins TRBV20-1 and TRBJ2-1; 12 nucleotides align to TRBD2. V lost 4 bases and J lost 5; bases outside the gene matches: 3. This CDR3 has 14 residues. Germline CDR1 DFQATT, CDR2 SNEGSKA (reference sequence).

V usage is TRBV12-3 or TRBV12-4 and J usage is TRBJ2-7; D is perhaps TRBD1 (7 bases). V was clipped by 6 bases and J by 0 bases, with 18 bases between them. The CDR3 contains 16 residues. In DNA form, the CDR3 reads TGTGCCAGCAGGGGCGGGGCGACAGGGTACTCCTACGAGCAGTACTTC. Translated: CASRGGATGYSYEQYF.

The gene calls are TRBV27 and TRBJ1-6; weak D call: TRBD1 (5 bases). Between the trimmed V and J ends, which lost 6 bases and 7 bases, there was a span of 19 bases. The length of the CDR3 is 16 residues. The germline V gene has CDR1 MNHEY and CDR2 SMNVEV (reference sequence). Here the CDR3 reads CASSPRWGLTNSPLHF. CDR3 DNA: TGTGCCAGCAGCCCCCGGTGGGGGTTAACAAATTCACCCCTCCACTTT.

This chain connects TRBV6-5 to TRBJ2-1; D possibly corresponds to TRBD2 (6 bases). V shed 4 bases and J shed 6 bases, with 19 bases lying between them. This CDR3 is 16 amino acids long. Germline values: CDR1 MNHEY, CDR2 SVGAGI. The CDR3 nucleotides read TGTGCCAGCAGTTTCGCCCGGGGGTTTGGGGGCAATGAGCAGTTCTTC. This encodes CASSFARGFGGNEQFF.

In its sample, this clonotype was seen a few times. V gene TRBV29-1 combines with J gene TRBJ1-3; D is perhaps TRBD1 (6 bases). Germline CDR1 is SQVTM and CDR2 is ANQGSEA. The CDR3 covers 13 residues. V dropped 6 bases and J dropped 4 bases, with 13 bases sitting between them. Here the CDR3 DNA reads TGCAGCGTGACAGGTCATTTGGGAAACACCATATATTTT. It specifies CSVTGHLGNTIYF. The variable domain in full, with the rest retrieved from reference TRBV29-1 and TRBJ1-3, is SAVISQKPSRDICQRGTSLTIQCQVDSQVTMMFWYRQQPGQSLTLIATANQGSEATYESGFVIDKFPISRPNLTFSTLTVSNMSPEDSSIYLCSVTGHLGNTIYFGEGSWLTVV.

This clonotype was picked up one time. The chain is built from TRBV11-3 and TRBJ2-3; D might be TRBD1 (6 bases). Deletions cut 1 base from V and 2 bases from J, with 10 bases between. This CDR3 region has 15 residues. From germline, CDR1 is SGHNT and CDR2 YENEEA. The DNA of the CDR3 is TGTGCCAGCAGCTTAGGCAACAGGGTCACAGATACGCAGTATTTT. It is translated as CASSLGNRVTDTQYF.

There are many counts of this clonotype. The genes are TRBV29-1 and TRBJ2-6; D possibly matches TRBD1 or TRBD2 (5 bases each). This CDR3 is 15 amino acids long. Germline CDR1 is SQVTM and CDR2 is ANQGSEA. Trimming removed 3 bases at V and 2 bases at J, with 11 bases between. Written as DNA, the CDR3 is TGCAGCGTTGACGGCAGGGAGCCTGGGGCCAACGTCCTGACTTTC. As protein: CSVDGREPGANVLTF.

This clonotype showed up just a few times. The chain recombines TRBV20-1 with TRBJ2-7; 9 bases map to TRBD1. The CDR3 spans 13 residues. V dropped 3 bases and J dropped 9; count of bases not matched to a gene: 9. Looked up from germline, CDR1 is DFQATT and CDR2 is SNEGSKA (reference sequence). CDR3 in amino acids: CSARNRDRAVQYF. The CDR3 region has the DNA TGCAGTGCTAGGAACCGGGACAGGGCCGTGCAGTACTTC.

A few counts support this clonotype. The rearrangement joins TRBV7-2 to TRBJ2-7; 11 positions agree with TRBD1. V was clipped by 0 bases and J by 2 bases; unmatched bases: 3. The germline V gene encodes CDR1 SGHTA and CDR2 FQGNSA. The CDR3 spans 16 residues. CDR3 DNA sequence: TGTGCCAGCAGCTTAGCAGCGGGACAGGGGGCCTACGAGCAGTACTTC. Amino acids: CASSLAAGQGAYEQYF.

The chain links TRBV6-1 to TRBJ2-1; a weak D match, TRBD1 (8 bases). The germline gives CDR1 MNHNS, CDR2 SASEGT. The V end lost 7 bases, the J end lost 2 bases, and 21 bases lay between the germline ends. The CDR3 is 17 amino acids. The CDR3 sequence is CASIAGDGTGTYNEQFF. CDR3 nucleotide sequence: TGTGCCAGCATCGCGGGGGACGGGACAGGAACCTACAATGAGCAGTTCTTC.

The CDR3 region is CASSPSPGTGLRANVLTF. Here the CDR3 DNA reads TGTGCCAGCTCACCATCGCCGGGGACAGGTCTAAGGGCCAACGTCCTGACTTTC. The rearrangement uses TRBV18 and TRBJ2-6; 8 nucleotides line up with TRBD1. With 2 bases clipped from V and 5 bases from J, the junction kept 11 bases outside the gene matches. The CDR3 length is 18 residues. Germline loops: CDR1 KGHSH, CDR2 LQKENI. Full variable domain (outside the CDR3, taken from reference TRBV18 and TRBJ2-6): NAGVMQNPRHLVRRRGQEARLRCSPMKGHSHVYWYRQLPEEGLKFMVYLQKENIIDESGMPKERFSAEFPKEGPSILRIQQVVRGDSAAYFCASSPSPGTGLRANVLTFGAGSRLTVL.

The genes are TRBV6-2 or TRBV6-3 and TRBJ1-5, with D unclear. Deletions cut 4 bases from V and 0 bases from J, with 16 bases between. The CDR3 runs 17 residues. The germline CDR1 and CDR2 sequences are MNHEY and SVGEGT. DNA of the CDR3: TGTGCCAGCAGTTCCCCCCGGGTACTTTATAGCAATCAGCCCCAGCATTTT. Protein: CASSSPRVLYSNQPQHF.

Points on this clonotype: Its ends do not fully match the called genes, so a read error is possible. The V call is TRBV10-3, the J call TRBJ2-1; TRBD1 matches 8 bases. CDR3 length equals 16 residues. Per germline, CDR1 ENHRY and CDR2 SYGVKD. The CDR3 sequence is CAISEHRDRYYNEQLF. The CDR3 DNA reads TGTGCCATCAGTGAGCACCGGGACAGGTACTACAATGAGCAGCTCTTC.

There are a few counts of this clonotype. The chain is built from TRBV29-1 and TRBJ2-1; the D call may be TRBD1 or TRBD2 (5 bases each). Germline V gene sequence: CDR1 SQVTM, CDR2 ANQGSEA. The germline V and J ends were trimmed by 4 bases and 8 bases, with 15 bases remaining between them. The CDR3 spans 13 residues. The CDR3 coding sequence is TGCAGCGTTGTTGGGACCCAGGGCGATGAGCAGTTCTTC. This sequence encodes CSVVGTQGDEQFF.

The chain recombines TRBV29-1 with TRBJ2-1; D is possibly TRBD1 (6 bases). V was clipped by 2 bases and J by 0 bases, with 14 bases between them. Germline V gene sequence: CDR1 SQVTM, CDR2 ANQGSEA. This CDR3 region has 16 residues. DNA of the CDR3: TGCAGCGTTGAAAGGCCAGGGGCGAGCTCCTACAATGAGCAGTTCTTC. Amino acid sequence: CSVERPGASSYNEQFF.

This chain uses TRBV7-2 with TRBJ2-3; possibly TRBD1 for D (6 bases). Germline CDR1 reads SGHTA; CDR2 reads FQGNSA. The CDR3 spans 14 residues. Trimming cost V 2 bases and J 5 bases, with 11 bases left between them. The CDR3 DNA is TGTGCCAGCAGCTTACCAGGGGTTGGAGATACGCAGTATTTT. Translation: CASSLPGVGDTQYF.

Only a few counts were recorded for this clonotype. This rearrangement joins TRBV5-1 to TRBJ1-1; 9 bases agree with TRBD1. CDR3 length: 16 residues. Per the germline V gene, CDR1 is SGHRS and CDR2 is YFSETQ. J gave up 4 bases and V 4 bases, and 11 bases lay outside the gene matches. The chain's CDR3 is CASSHRDRAFGTEAFF. CDR3 DNA sequence: TGCGCCAGCAGCCACCGGGACAGGGCCTTTGGCACTGAAGCTTTCTTT.

This clonotype came up many times. The gene calls are TRBV7-9 and TRBJ2-1; 14 bases are shared with TRBD2. CDR3 size: 15 residues. Germline lookup yields CDR1 SEHNR and CDR2 FQNEAQ (reference sequence). V lost 5 bases and J lost 13; bases outside the gene matches: 10. The CDR3 sequence: CASSPFGLAGGLQFF. Written as DNA, the CDR3 is TGTGCCAGCAGCCCTTTCGGACTAGCGGGAGGACTTCAGTTCTTC.

The J gene is TRBJ2-5, the V gene TRBV4-3; 11 bases map to TRBD2. The germline gives CDR1 LGHNA, CDR2 YSLEER. The CDR3 consists of 17 residues. The V and J ends lost 0 bases and 6 bases, in that order; junction bases with no gene match: 9. The CDR3 loop is CASSQDITSGGGKTQYF. CDR3 in DNA: TGCGCCAGCAGCCAAGATATAACTAGCGGGGGAGGAAAGACCCAGTACTTC.